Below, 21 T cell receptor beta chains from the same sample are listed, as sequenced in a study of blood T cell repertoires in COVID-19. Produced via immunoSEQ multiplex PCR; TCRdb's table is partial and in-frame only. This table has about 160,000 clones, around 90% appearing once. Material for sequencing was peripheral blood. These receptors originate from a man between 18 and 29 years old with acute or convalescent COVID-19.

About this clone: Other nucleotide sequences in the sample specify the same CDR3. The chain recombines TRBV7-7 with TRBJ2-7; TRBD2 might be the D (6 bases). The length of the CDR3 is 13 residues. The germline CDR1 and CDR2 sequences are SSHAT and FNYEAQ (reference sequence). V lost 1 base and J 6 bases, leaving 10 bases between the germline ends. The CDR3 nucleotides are TGTGCCAGCAGCTTAGAACTAGCCGGCGAGCAGTACTTC. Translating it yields CASSLELAGEQYF.

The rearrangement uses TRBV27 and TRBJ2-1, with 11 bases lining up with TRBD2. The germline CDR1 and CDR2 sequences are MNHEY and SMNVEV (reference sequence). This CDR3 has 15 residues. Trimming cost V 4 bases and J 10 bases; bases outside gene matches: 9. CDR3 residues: CASSSPTSGSREQFF. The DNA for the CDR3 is TGTGCCAGCAGTTCTCCCACTAGCGGGAGTAGGGAGCAGTTCTTC.

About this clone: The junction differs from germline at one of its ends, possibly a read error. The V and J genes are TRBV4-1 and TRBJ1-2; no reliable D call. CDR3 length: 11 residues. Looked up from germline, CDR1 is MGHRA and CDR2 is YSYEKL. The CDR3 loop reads CASSQDGRLPF. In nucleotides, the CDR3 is TGCGCCAGCAGCCAAGATGGGAGGCTTCCCTTC.

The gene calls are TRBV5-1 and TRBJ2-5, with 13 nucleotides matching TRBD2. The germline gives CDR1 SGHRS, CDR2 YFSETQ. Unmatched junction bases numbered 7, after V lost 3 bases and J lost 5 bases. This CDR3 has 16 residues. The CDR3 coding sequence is TGCGCCAGCAGCTCCGGACTAGCGGGAGTTGCGGAGACCCAGTACTTC. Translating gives CASSSGLAGVAETQYF.

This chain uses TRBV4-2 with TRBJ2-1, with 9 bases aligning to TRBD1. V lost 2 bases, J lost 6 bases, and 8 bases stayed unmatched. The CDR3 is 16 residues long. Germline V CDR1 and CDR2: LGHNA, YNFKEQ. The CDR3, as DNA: TGTGCCAGCAGCCAACTCGCGGGACAGGGCGGCAATGAGCAGTTCTTC. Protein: CASSQLAGQGGNEQFF.

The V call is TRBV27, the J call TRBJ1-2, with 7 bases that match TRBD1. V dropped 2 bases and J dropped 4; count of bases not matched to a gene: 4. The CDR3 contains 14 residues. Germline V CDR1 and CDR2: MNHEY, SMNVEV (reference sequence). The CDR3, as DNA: TGTGCCAGCAGTTTAACAGGGGCCCTCTATGGCTACACCTTC. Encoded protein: CASSLTGALYGYTF.

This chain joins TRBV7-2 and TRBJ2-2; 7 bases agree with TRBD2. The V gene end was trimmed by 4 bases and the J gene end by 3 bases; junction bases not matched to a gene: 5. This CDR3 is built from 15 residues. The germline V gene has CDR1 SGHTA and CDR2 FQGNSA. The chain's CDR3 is CASSYGTTDTGELFF. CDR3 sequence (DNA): TGTGCCAGCAGCTATGGGACTACAGACACCGGGGAGCTGTTTTTT. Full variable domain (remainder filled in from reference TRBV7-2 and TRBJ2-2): GAGVSQSPSNKVTEKGKDVELRCDPISGHTALYWYRQSLGQGLEFLIYFQGNSAPDKSGLPSDRFSAERTGGSVSTLTIQRTQQEDSAVYLCASSYGTTDTGELFFGEGSRLTVL.

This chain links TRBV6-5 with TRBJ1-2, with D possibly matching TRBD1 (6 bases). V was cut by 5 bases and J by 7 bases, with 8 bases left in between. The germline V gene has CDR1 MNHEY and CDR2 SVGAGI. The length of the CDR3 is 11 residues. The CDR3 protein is CASSRGFGYTF. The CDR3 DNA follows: TGTGCCAGCAGTAGGGGGTTTGGCTACACCTTC.

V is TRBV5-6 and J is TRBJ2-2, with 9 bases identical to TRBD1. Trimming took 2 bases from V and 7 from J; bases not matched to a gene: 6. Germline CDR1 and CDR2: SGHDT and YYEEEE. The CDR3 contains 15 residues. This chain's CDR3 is CASSFRDRAFGELFF. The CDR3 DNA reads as TGTGCCAGCAGCTTCCGGGACAGGGCGTTCGGGGAGCTGTTTTTT.

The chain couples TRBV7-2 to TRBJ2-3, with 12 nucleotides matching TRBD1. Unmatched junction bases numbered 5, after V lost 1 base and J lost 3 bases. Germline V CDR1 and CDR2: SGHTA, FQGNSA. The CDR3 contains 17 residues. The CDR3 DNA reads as TGTGCCAGCAGCTTAGATGGGACAGGGGGCGGGACAGATACGCAGTATTTT. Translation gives CASSLDGTGGGTDTQYF.

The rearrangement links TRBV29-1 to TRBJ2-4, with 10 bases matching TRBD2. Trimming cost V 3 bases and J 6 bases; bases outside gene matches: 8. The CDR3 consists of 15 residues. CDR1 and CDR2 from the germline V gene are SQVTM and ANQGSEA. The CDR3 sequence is CSVEPLRTSGNIQYF. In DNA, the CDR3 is TGCAGCGTTGAGCCCCTCCGGACTAGCGGAAACATTCAGTACTTC.

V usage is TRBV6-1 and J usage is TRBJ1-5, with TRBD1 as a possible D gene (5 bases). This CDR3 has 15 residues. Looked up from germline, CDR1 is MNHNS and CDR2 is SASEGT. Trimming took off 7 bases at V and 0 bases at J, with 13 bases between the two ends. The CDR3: CASTAGGGSNQPQHF. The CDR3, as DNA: TGTGCCAGCACCGCCGGGGGAGGTAGCAATCAGCCCCAGCATTTT.

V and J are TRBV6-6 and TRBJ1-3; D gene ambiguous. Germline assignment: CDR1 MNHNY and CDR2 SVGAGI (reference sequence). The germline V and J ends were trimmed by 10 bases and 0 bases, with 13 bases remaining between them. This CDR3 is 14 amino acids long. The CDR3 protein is CAIGSYSSGNTIYF. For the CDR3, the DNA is TGTGCCATCGGCAGCTACAGCTCTGGAAACACCATATATTTT.

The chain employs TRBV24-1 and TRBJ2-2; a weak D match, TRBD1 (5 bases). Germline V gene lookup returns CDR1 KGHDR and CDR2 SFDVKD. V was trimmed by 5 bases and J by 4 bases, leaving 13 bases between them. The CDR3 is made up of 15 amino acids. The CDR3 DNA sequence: TGTGCCACCAGTGTGGGGCAGGGAATCACCGGGGAGCTGTTTTTT. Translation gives CATSVGQGITGELFF.

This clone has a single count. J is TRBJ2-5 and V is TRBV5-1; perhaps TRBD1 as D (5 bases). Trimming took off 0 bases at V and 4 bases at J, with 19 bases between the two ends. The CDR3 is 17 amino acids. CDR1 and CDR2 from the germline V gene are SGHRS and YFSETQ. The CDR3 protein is CASSLGSLGLQGETQYF. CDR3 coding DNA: TGCGCCAGCAGCTTGGGGTCTTTAGGGCTCCAGGGAGAGACCCAGTACTTC.

The chain's CDR3 is CASSDGTGGPQPQHF. The CDR3, as DNA: TGTGCCAGCAGCGACGGGACAGGGGGCCCTCAGCCCCAGCATTTT. V is TRBV5-6 and J is TRBJ1-5; 12 bases are shared with TRBD1. The CDR3 is 15 residues long. Per germline, CDR1 SGHDT and CDR2 YYEEEE. Unmatched junction bases numbered 5, after V lost 4 bases and J lost 6 bases.

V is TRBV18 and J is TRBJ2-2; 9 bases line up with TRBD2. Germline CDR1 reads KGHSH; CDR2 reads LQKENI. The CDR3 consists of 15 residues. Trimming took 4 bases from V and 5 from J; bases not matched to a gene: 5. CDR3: CASSLGLARTGELFF. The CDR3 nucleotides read TGTGCCAGCTCACTCGGACTAGCGAGGACCGGGGAGCTGTTTTTT.

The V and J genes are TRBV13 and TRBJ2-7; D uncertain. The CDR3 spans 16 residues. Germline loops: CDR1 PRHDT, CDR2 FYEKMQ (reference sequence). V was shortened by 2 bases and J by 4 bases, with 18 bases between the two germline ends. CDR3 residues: CASSLKVGWLIYEQYF. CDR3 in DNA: TGTGCCAGCAGCTTAAAGGTCGGGTGGCTGATTTACGAGCAGTACTTC.

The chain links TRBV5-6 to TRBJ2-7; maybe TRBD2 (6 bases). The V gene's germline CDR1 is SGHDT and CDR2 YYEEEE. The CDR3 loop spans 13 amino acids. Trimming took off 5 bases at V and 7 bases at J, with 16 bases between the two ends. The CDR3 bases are TGTGCCAGCAGAAGAGGAGGGGCGCGGGAGCAGTACTTC. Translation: CASRRGGAREQYF.

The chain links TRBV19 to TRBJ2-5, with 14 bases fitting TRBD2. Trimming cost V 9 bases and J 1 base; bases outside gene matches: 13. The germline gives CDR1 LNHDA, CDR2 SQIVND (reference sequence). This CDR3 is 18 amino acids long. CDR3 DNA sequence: TGTGCCAGCCATCCGGGACTAGCGGGGGTCCCGCCCCAAGAGACCCAGTACTTC. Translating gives CASHPGLAGVPPQETQYF.

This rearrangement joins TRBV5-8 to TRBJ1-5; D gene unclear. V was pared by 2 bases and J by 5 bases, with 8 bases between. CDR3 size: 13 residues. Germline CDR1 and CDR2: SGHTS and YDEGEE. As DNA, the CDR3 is TGTGCCAGCAGCTTTGCTAGAGATCAGCCCCAGCATTTT. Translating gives CASSFARDQPQHF.